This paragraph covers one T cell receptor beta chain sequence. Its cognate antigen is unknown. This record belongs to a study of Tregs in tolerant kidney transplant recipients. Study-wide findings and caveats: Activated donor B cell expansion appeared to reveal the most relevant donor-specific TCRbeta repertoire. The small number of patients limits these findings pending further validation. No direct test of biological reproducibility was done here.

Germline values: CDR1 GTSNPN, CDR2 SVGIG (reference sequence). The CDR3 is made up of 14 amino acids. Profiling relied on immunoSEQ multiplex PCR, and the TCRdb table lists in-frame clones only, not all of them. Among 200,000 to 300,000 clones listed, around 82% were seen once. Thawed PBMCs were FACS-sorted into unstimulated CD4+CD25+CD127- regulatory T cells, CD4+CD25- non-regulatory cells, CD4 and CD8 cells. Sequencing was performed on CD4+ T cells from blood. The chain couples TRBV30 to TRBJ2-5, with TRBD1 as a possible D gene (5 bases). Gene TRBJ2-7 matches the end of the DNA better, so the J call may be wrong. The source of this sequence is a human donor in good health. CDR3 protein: CAWSVSLRAVEQYF. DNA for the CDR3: TGTGCCTGGAGTGTCAGCCTCAGGGCGGTCGAGCAGTACTTC.